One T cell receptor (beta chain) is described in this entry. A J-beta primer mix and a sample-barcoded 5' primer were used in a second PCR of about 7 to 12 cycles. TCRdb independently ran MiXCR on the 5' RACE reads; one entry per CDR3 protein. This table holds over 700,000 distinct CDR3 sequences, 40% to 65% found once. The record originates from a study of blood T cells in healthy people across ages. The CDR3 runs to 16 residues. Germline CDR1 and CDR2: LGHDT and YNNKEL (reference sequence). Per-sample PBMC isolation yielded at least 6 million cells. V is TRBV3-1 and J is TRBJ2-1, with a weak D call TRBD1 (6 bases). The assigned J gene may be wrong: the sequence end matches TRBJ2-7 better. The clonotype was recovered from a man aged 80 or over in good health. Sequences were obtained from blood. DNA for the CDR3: TGTGCCAGCAGCCAAGATCTACAGGGCTCCTACAATGAGCAGTACTTC. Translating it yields CASSQDLQGSYNEQYF.